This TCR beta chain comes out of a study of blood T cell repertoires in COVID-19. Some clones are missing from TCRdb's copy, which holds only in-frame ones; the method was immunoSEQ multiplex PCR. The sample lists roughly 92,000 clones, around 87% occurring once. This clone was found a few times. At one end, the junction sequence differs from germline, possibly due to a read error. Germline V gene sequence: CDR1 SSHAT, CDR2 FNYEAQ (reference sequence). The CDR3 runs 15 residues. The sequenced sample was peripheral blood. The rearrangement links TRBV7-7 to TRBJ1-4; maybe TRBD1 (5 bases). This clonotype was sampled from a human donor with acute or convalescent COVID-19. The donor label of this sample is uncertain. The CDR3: CASSLGAAETEKLFF. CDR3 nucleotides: TGTGCTAGCAGCTTAGGGGCAGCAGAAACTGAAAAACTGTTTTTT.